This T cell receptor (beta chain) was found in a study of spatial heterogeneity in lung cancer. The overall study: Detection consistently yielded more beta chains than alpha chains. General study findings and limits: Expanded alpha and beta TCR counts within tumors tracked tumor mutation counts.

Per the germline V gene, CDR1 is SGHVS and CDR2 is FNYEAQ. CDR3 length equals 13 residues. The V gene lost 1 base and the J gene lost 2 bases, with 6 bases spanning the gap. TCRdb re-analysed the 5' RACE reads in MiXCR, keeping a single row per CDR3 protein. Of about 10,000 distinct CDR3 sequences listed, 9% to 13% are singletons. The time point denotes: sample taken at primary tumor resection. Sequencing was performed on whole RNA extracted from tumor and nontumor lung tissue, or from frozen PBMC, and the material was left unsorted. This clonotype appeared a few times. Its specificity is not known. The receptor was isolated from a female donor with early-stage non-small cell lung cancer. The V and J genes are TRBV7-6 and TRBJ2-7; D remains ambiguous. Specimen: lung tumor tissue, collected at surgery. The CDR3 reads CASSLGGTYEQYF. As DNA, the CDR3 is TGTGCCAGCAGCTTAGGGGGAACCTACGAGCAGTACTTC.